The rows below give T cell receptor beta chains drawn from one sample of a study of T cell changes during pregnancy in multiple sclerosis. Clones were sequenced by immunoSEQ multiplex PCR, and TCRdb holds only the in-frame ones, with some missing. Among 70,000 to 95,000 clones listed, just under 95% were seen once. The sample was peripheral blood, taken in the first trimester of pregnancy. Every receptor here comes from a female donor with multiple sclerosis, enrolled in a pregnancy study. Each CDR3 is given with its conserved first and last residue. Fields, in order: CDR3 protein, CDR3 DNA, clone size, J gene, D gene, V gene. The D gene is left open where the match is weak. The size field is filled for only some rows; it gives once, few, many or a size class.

CASTHSRETQYF,TGTGCCAGCACCCATAGCCGAGAGACCCAGTACTTC,NA,TRBJ2-5,NA,TRBV25-1
CASSYAALDQHRETQYF,TGCGCCAGCAGCTACGCAGCCTTGGACCAGCACAGGGAGACCCAGTACTTC,NA,TRBJ2-5,NA,TRBV5-1
CASSVGDRGGRVTDTQYF,TGTGCCAGCAGCGTAGGTGATCGGGGGGGCCGGGTCACAGATACGCAGTATTTT,NA,TRBJ2-3,TRBD2,TRBV9
CASSYSSGGQSYEQYF,TGTGCCAGCAGTTACTCGAGCGGGGGGCAGTCCTACGAGCAGTACTTC,few,TRBJ2-7,TRBD2,TRBV6-5
CVSSLSRVPGNTIYF,TGTGTCAGCAGCTTAAGTAGAGTCCCCGGAAACACCATATATTTT,NA,TRBJ1-3,NA,TRBV13
CASSMRTDYEQYF,TGTGCCAGTAGTATGCGGACAGACTACGAGCAGTACTTC,NA,TRBJ2-7,NA,TRBV19
CASSWGLAGEQETQYF,TGTGCCAGCAGCTGGGGACTAGCGGGGGAACAAGAGACCCAGTACTTC,NA,TRBJ2-5,TRBD2,TRBV5-6
CANGQAYEQYF,TGTGCCAATGGACAGGCCTACGAGCAGTACTTC,NA,TRBJ2-7,NA,TRBV21-1
CASSLMTGQGLGEQYF,TGTGCCAGCAGCTTAATGACGGGACAGGGCTTAGGCGAGCAGTACTTC,NA,TRBJ2-7,TRBD1,TRBV13
CASSELSPMSSFGETQYF,TGTGCCAGCAGTGAACTGAGCCCCATGAGTTCATTCGGTGAGACCCAGTACTTC,NA,TRBJ2-5,NA,TRBV6-1
CASSVWRGGSTDTQYF,TGTGCCAGCAGCGTTTGGAGGGGGGGAAGCACAGATACGCAGTATTTT,NA,TRBJ2-3,NA,TRBV9
CASSLVGQGNTGELFF,TGTGCCAGCAGCTTAGTGGGCCAGGGAAACACCGGGGAGCTGTTTTTT,NA,TRBJ2-2,NA,TRBV7-6
CASSPRLNTEAFF,TGTGCCAGCAGTCCGAGGCTTAACACTGAAGCTTTCTTT,NA,TRBJ1-1,NA,TRBV27
CASSQDTMGQGQPQHF,TGTGCCAGCAGCCAAGATACTATGGGACAGGGTCAGCCCCAGCATTTT,NA,TRBJ1-5,TRBD1,TRBV4-2
CAWSKRGNYGYTF,TGTGCCTGGAGTAAACGAGGGAACTATGGCTACACCTTC,NA,TRBJ1-2,NA,TRBV30
CASSLLAGMYNEQFF,TGTGCCAGCAGCTTACTAGCGGGGATGTACAATGAGCAGTTCTTC,NA,TRBJ2-1,TRBD2,TRBV5-6
CASSVGVYQPQHF,TGTGCCAGCAGTGTAGGAGTGTATCAGCCCCAGCATTTT,few,TRBJ1-5,NA,TRBV6-1
CASSPTSGGVYEQYF,TGTGCCAGCAGTCCGACTAGCGGGGGGGTTTACGAGCAGTACTTC,NA,TRBJ2-7,TRBD2,TRBV27
CASSLGRYYEQYF,TGTGCCAGCAGCTTAGGCAGGTACTACGAGCAGTACTTC,NA,TRBJ2-7,NA,TRBV13
CAISEVRTGQYEQYF,TGTGCCATCAGTGAAGTAAGGACAGGGCAGTACGAGCAGTACTTC,NA,TRBJ2-7,TRBD1,TRBV10-3
CASSRQSTEAFF,TGTGCCAGCAGTAGACAGTCCACTGAAGCTTTCTTT,NA,TRBJ1-1,NA,TRBV2
CASSLPQVGAVKDTQYF,TGTGCCAGCAGCTTACCTCAGGTTGGAGCGGTAAAAGATACGCAGTATTTT,NA,TRBJ2-3,NA,TRBV7-9
CASSFTPGLLDTQYF,TGTGCCAGCAGCTTTACCCCAGGACTGTTAGATACGCAGTATTTT,NA,TRBJ2-3,NA,TRBV7-8
CASSLRDRMDIQYF,TGTGCCAGCTCTCTCCGGGACAGAATGGACATTCAGTACTTC,NA,TRBJ2-4,TRBD1,TRBV18
CASSLASGGDEQYF,TGTGCCAGCAGCTTGGCTAGCGGGGGGGACGAGCAGTACTTC,NA,TRBJ2-7,TRBD2,TRBV5-4
CASSLDGTDTQYF,TGTGCCAGCAGCTTAGACGGGACAGATACGCAGTATTTT,NA,TRBJ2-3,NA,TRBV7-3
CASSPEVGQGWYEQYF,TGTGCCAGCTCACCCGAAGTCGGGCAGGGGTGGTACGAGCAGTACTTC,NA,TRBJ2-7,NA,TRBV18
CASSVSLTEQPQHF,TGTGCCAGCAGCGTATCCCTTACTGAGCAGCCCCAGCATTTT,NA,TRBJ1-5,NA,TRBV9
CASSREAETQYF,TGTGCCAGCAGCCGTGAGGCGGAGACCCAGTACTTC,NA,TRBJ2-5,NA,TRBV7-9
CASSSTENTGELFF,TGTGCCAGCAGCTCAACAGAGAACACCGGGGAGCTGTTTTTT,NA,TRBJ2-2,NA,TRBV7-9
CASSQTGNEAFF,TGTGCCAGCAGTCAAACAGGGAATGAAGCTTTCTTT,NA,TRBJ1-1,NA,TRBV6-5
CASRGQSSYNSPLHF,TGTGCCAGCAGAGGACAGAGCTCCTATAATTCACCCCTCCACTTT,once,TRBJ1-6,NA,TRBV2
CASSFEGRGLTDTQYF,TGTGCCAGCAGCTTCGAGGGCAGGGGCCTCACAGATACGCAGTATTTT,NA,TRBJ2-3,NA,TRBV5-6
CASSPRGADRANEKLFF,TGTGCCAGCAGCCCGAGAGGTGCAGACAGGGCGAATGAAAAACTGTTTTTT,NA,TRBJ1-4,TRBD1,TRBV7-6
CASSPAGGHNEQFF,TGTGCCAGCTCACCCGCTGGGGGCCACAATGAGCAGTTCTTC,NA,TRBJ2-1,NA,TRBV18
CAISEGQPLGEQYF,TGTGCCATCAGTGAGGGACAGCCCCTGGGCGAGCAGTACTTC,NA,TRBJ2-7,NA,TRBV10-3
CASSRPGGANGELFF,TGTGCCAGTAGCCGCCCCGGGGGGGCAAACGGGGAGCTGTTTTTT,NA,TRBJ2-2,TRBD2,TRBV19
CASSPATGASYGYTF,TGCGCCAGCAGCCCCGCCACAGGAGCCTCCTATGGCTACACCTTC,NA,TRBJ1-2,NA,TRBV5-1
CASSQSSGTGEMNTEAFF,TGTGCCAGCAGCCAATCATCCGGGACAGGGGAAATGAACACTGAAGCTTTCTTT,NA,TRBJ1-1,TRBD1,TRBV16
CASSPQGGVTEAFF,TGTGCCAGCAGTCCACAGGGGGGGGTGACTGAAGCTTTCTTT,NA,TRBJ1-1,TRBD1,TRBV27
CASSSPKLEQFF,TGTGCCAGCAGTTCTCCGAAACTAGAGCAGTTCTTC,NA,TRBJ2-1,NA,TRBV6-6
CASKLDGYTF,TGTGCCAGCAAACTAGACGGCTACACCTTC,NA,TRBJ1-2,NA,TRBV2
CATGLSDTDTQYF,TGTGCTACGGGACTTTCAGACACAGATACGCAGTATTTT,NA,TRBJ2-3,NA,TRBV7-7
CASSPYDSYSGANVLTF,TGTGCCAGCAGCCCGTACGACAGCTACTCTGGGGCCAACGTCCTGACTTTC,NA,TRBJ2-6,NA,TRBV7-2
CASGLTATNEKLFF,TGTGCTAGTGGTTTGACGGCAACTAATGAAAAACTGTTTTTT,NA,TRBJ1-4,NA,TRBV12-5